The rows below give T cell receptor beta chains drawn from one sample of a study of blood T cell repertoires in COVID-19. Assay: immunoSEQ multiplex PCR; the TCRdb copy retains only in-frame clones and omits some. The sample has nearly 200,000 clones; 82% are singletons. Sequenced input: peripheral blood. The receptors originated from a human donor with acute or convalescent COVID-19. The donor label of this sample is uncertain. The CDR3 runs from the conserved cysteine through the conserved F or W. D genes are given only for firm matches. The listing skips clone size in some rows; elsewhere it reads once, few, many or a size class.

d_gene,abundance,v_gene,j_gene,len,CDR3aa,CDR3nt
TRBD2,once,TRBV28,TRBJ2-7,16,CASSLAQAGGQYEQYF,TGTGCCAGCAGTTTAGCCCAAGCGGGGGGCCAGTACGAGCAGTACTTC
TRBD1,few,TRBV4-1,TRBJ2-3,16,CASSRGGTGNTDTQYF,TGCGCCAGCAGCCGCGGAGGGACAGGGAACACAGATACGCAGTATTTT
NA,many,TRBV12-3/TRBV12-4,TRBJ1-2,13,CASSLKSDYGYTF,TGTGCCAGCAGTTTAAAGTCGGACTATGGCTACACCTTC
NA,NA,TRBV10-3,TRBJ1-5,15,CAISEEGDSNQPQHF,TGTGCCATCAGTGAGGAAGGGGATAGCAATCAGCCCCAGCATTTT
TRBD1,NA,TRBV28,TRBJ1-2,13,CASRAGQVYGYTF,TGTGCCAGCAGGGCAGGACAGGTTTATGGCTACACCTTC
NA,NA,TRBV18,TRBJ1-1,13,CASSREVSTEAFF,TGTGCCAGCTCGAGGGAGGTCAGCACTGAAGCTTTCTTT
TRBD1,NA,TRBV5-1,TRBJ2-7,14,CASSLTWTGYEQYF,TGCGCCAGCAGCTTGACCTGGACAGGGTACGAGCAGTACTTC
NA,NA,TRBV28,TRBJ2-7,14,CASSPFGRNSEQYF,TGTGCCAGCAGTCCCTTCGGGAGAAACAGCGAGCAGTACTTC
NA,NA,TRBV18,TRBJ2-5,15,CASSPRVAGQETQYF,TGTGCCAGCTCACCCAGGGTAGCAGGTCAAGAGACCCAGTACTTC
TRBD2,NA,TRBV30,TRBJ2-7,12,CAWLAGGGEQYF,TGTGCCTGGTTAGCGGGAGGGGGCGAGCAGTACTTC
TRBD2,NA,TRBV5-6,TRBJ2-1,15,CASSPERERNNEQFF,TGTGCCAGCAGCCCGGAGCGGGAGCGAAACAATGAGCAGTTCTTC
TRBD2,NA,TRBV5-1,TRBJ2-1,17,CASSLGPSGRVYNEQFF,TGCGCCAGCAGCTTGGGCCCTAGCGGGAGAGTGTACAATGAGCAGTTCTTC
TRBD2,NA,TRBV30,TRBJ2-4,12,CAWTAGPNIQYF,TGTGCCTGGACAGCGGGGCCTAACATTCAGTACTTC
TRBD2,NA,TRBV7-2,TRBJ2-5,15,CASSRGWLAGETQYF,TGTGCCAGCAGCCGCGGGTGGCTAGCGGGAGAGACCCAGTACTTC
TRBD1,few,TRBV6-5,TRBJ1-4,12,CASRDRNEKLFF,TGTGCCAGCCGGGACAGAAATGAAAAACTGTTTTTT
NA,few,TRBV4-3,TRBJ2-2,16,CASSQVYSPNTGELFF,TGCGCCAGCAGCCAAGTCTACAGCCCGAACACCGGGGAGCTGTTTTTT
NA,NA,TRBV9,TRBJ2-1,17,CASSVGGVSDSYNEQFF,TGTGCCAGCAGCGTAGGAGGTGTCAGCGACTCCTACAATGAGCAGTTCTTC
TRBD2,NA,TRBV12-5,TRBJ2-3,15,CASGSGRSSTDTQYF,TGTGCTAGTGGCAGCGGGAGGAGTAGCACAGATACGCAGTATTTT
TRBD1,NA,TRBV5-6,TRBJ1-4,16,CASSTIRTGLSEKLFF,TGTGCCAGCAGCACGATCCGGACAGGGCTCAGTGAAAAACTGTTTTTT
NA,NA,TRBV19,TRBJ1-5,14,CASSRQTSNQPQHF,TGTGCCAGTAGCAGACAGACTAGCAATCAGCCCCAGCATTTT
NA,NA,TRBV19,TRBJ1-1,16,CASANSIDTMNTEAFF,TGTGCCAGTGCGAACAGTATCGACACGATGAACACTGAAGCTTTCTTT
TRBD2,NA,TRBV3-1/TRBV3-2,TRBJ2-2,15,CASSQIRRETGELFF,TGTGCCAGCAGCCAAATTCGGCGGGAGACCGGGGAGCTGTTTTTT
TRBD2,NA,TRBV27,TRBJ2-2,15,CASGGVVVGTGELFF,TGTGCCAGCGGGGGGGTCGTAGTCGGAACCGGGGAGCTGTTTTTT
NA,NA,TRBV18,TRBJ2-3,15,CASSPPIRGTDTQYF,TGTGCCAGCTCACCACCGATCAGGGGAACAGATACGCAGTATTTT
NA,NA,TRBV28,TRBJ1-5,17,CASSLSRGVLNNQPQHF,TGTGCCAGCAGTCTCTCCCGAGGAGTGCTAAACAATCAGCCCCAGCATTTT
TRBD1,NA,TRBV11-3,TRBJ1-1,16,CASSLGGTGGNTEAFF,TGTGCCAGCAGCTTAGGAGGGACAGGGGGGAACACTGAAGCTTTCTTT
NA,NA,TRBV2,TRBJ1-5,15,CASSENRPQTKPQHF,TGTGCCAGCAGTGAAAACAGGCCCCAAACTAAGCCCCAGCATTTT
TRBD1,NA,TRBV28,TRBJ1-2,15,CASSLGPQGAHGYTF,TGTGCCAGCAGTTTGGGGCCGCAGGGGGCACATGGCTACACCTTC
TRBD1,few,TRBV24-1,TRBJ1-1,14,CATSDRQGGTEAFF,TGTGCCACCAGTGACCGACAGGGAGGAACTGAAGCTTTCTTT
NA,NA,TRBV4-2,TRBJ2-5,15,CASSQEPGRQETQYF,TGTGCCAGCAGCCAAGAACCAGGGCGCCAAGAGACCCAGTACTTC
NA,NA,TRBV29-1,TRBJ2-6,14,CSVASFSGANVLTF,TGCAGCGTTGCTAGTTTCTCTGGGGCCAACGTCCTGACTTTC
NA,NA,TRBV5-4,TRBJ2-7,13,CASSLATSYEQYF,TGTGCCAGCAGCTTAGCGACCTCCTACGAGCAGTACTTC
TRBD2,NA,TRBV7-3,TRBJ2-5,16,CASSLTGRGNGETQYF,TGTGCCAGCAGCTTAACGGGGAGGGGTAACGGGGAGACCCAGTACTTC
NA,NA,TRBV9,TRBJ2-1,15,CASSQDGSSYNEQFF,TGTGCCAGCAGCCAGGACGGGAGCTCCTACAATGAGCAGTTCTTC
NA,NA,TRBV30,TRBJ2-2,15,CAWSVIQGGTGELFF,TGTGCCTGGAGTGTAATCCAGGGGGGCACCGGGGAGCTGTTTTTT
TRBD2,NA,TRBV10-3,TRBJ2-2,16,CAISESLAANTGELFF,TGTGCCATCAGTGAGTCTCTAGCGGCCAACACCGGGGAGCTGTTTTTT
NA,NA,TRBV5-1,TRBJ1-5,19,CASSLGPQQGPRGSQPQHF,TGCGCCAGCAGCTTGGGACCCCAACAGGGCCCTCGCGGTAGTCAGCCCCAGCATTTT
NA,NA,TRBV25-1,TRBJ1-3,14,CASGQSFSGNTIYF,TGTGCCAGCGGACAGTCGTTCTCTGGAAACACCATATATTTT
TRBD1,NA,TRBV30,TRBJ1-2,18,CAWSVRQGGIRRNYGYTF,TGTGCCTGGAGTGTACGCCAGGGGGGAATTAGGAGAAACTATGGCTACACCTTC
TRBD1,NA,TRBV18,TRBJ2-3,14,CASSPTGGSDTQYF,TGTGCCAGCTCACCAACAGGGGGCTCAGATACGCAGTATTTT
NA,NA,TRBV7-2,TRBJ2-1,16,CASSLEGTFSYNEQFF,TGTGCCAGCAGCTTAGAAGGGACATTCTCCTACAATGAGCAGTTCTTC
NA,few,TRBV6-5,TRBJ1-1,13,CASSSGRNTEAFF,TGTGCCAGCAGTTCCGGGAGGAACACTGAAGCTTTCTTT
TRBD1,NA,TRBV29-1,TRBJ2-7,12,CSVARQGYEQYF,TGCAGCGTAGCTAGACAGGGCTACGAGCAGTACTTC
TRBD2,NA,TRBV6-6,TRBJ2-1,15,CASKQGLADYNEQFF,TGTGCCAGCAAACAGGGACTAGCGGATTACAATGAGCAGTTCTTC
TRBD2,NA,TRBV14,TRBJ2-7,18,CASSQGLAGVSGTYEQYF,TGTGCCAGCAGCCAAGGACTAGCGGGAGTTTCGGGGACCTACGAGCAGTACTTC
NA,NA,TRBV9,TRBJ1-2,14,CASSAGAVGYGYTF,TGTGCCAGCAGCGCTGGGGCGGTGGGGTATGGCTACACCTTC
NA,NA,TRBV3-1/TRBV3-2,TRBJ1-3,18,CASSHRTDYLLSGNTIYF,TGTGCCAGCAGCCACAGGACAGACTATTTATTAAGTGGAAACACCATATATTTT
NA,NA,TRBV5-5,TRBJ2-6,18,CASSRDPGQISGANVLTF,TGTGCCAGCAGCCGTGACCCGGGACAAATCTCTGGGGCCAACGTCCTGACTTTC
TRBD2,NA,TRBV7-2,TRBJ2-2,17,CASSSPGLAGGAGELFF,TGTGCCAGCAGCTCGCCGGGACTAGCGGGAGGAGCCGGGGAGCTGTTTTTT
NA,NA,TRBV6-5,TRBJ1-5,13,CASSWASNQPQHF,TGTGCCAGCAGCTGGGCCAGCAATCAGCCCCAGCATTTT
TRBD1,once,TRBV7-6,TRBJ1-5,15,CASSPGQARNQPQHF,TGTGCCAGCAGCCCGGGACAGGCCCGCAATCAGCCCCAGCATTTT
NA,NA,TRBV5-4,TRBJ2-5,17,CASSLGGSSPDFKTQYF,TGTGCCAGCAGTCTGGGGGGTAGCTCCCCCGACTTTAAGACCCAGTACTTC
NA,NA,TRBV19,TRBJ1-5,15,CASCLRGRGNQPQHF,TGTGCCAGTTGCTTGCGGGGTCGGGGCAATCAGCCCCAGCATTTT
TRBD2,NA,TRBV30,TRBJ2-3,13,CAWGAGGTDTQYF,TGTGCCTGGGGGGCGGGAGGCACAGATACGCAGTATTTT
NA,NA,TRBV27,TRBJ1-1,15,CASSPLQVKVTEAFF,TGTGCCAGCAGCCCACTACAGGTAAAGGTGACTGAAGCTTTCTTT
TRBD1,once,TRBV2,TRBJ1-4,13,CASRGQPNEKLFF,TGTGCCAGCAGGGGACAGCCTAATGAAAAACTGTTTTTT
TRBD1,NA,TRBV18,TRBJ2-5,13,CASSSGQVVTQYF,TGTGCCAGCTCGAGTGGACAGGTAGTGACCCAGTACTTC
TRBD2,NA,TRBV3-1/TRBV3-2,TRBJ2-1,15,CASSPWTSGENEQFF,TGTGCCAGCAGCCCCTGGACTAGCGGGGAGAATGAGCAGTTCTTC
NA,few,TRBV5-4,TRBJ2-7,15,CASTRGGTGMNEQYF,TGTGCCAGCACCCGGGGGGGGACAGGGATGAACGAGCAGTACTTC